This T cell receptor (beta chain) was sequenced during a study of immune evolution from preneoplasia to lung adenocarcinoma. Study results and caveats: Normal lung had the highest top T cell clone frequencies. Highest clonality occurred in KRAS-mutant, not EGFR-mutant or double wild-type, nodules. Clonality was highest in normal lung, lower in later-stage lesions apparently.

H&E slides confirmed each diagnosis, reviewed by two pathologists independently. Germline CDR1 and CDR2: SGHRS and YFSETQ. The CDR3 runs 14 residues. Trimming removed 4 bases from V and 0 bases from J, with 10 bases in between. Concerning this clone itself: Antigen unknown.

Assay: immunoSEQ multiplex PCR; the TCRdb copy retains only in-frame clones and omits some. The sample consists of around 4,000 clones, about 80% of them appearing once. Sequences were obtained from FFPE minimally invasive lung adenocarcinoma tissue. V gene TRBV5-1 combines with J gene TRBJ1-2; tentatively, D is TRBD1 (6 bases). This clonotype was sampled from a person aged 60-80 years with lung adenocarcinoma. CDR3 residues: CASSRDTANYGYTF. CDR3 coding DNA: TGCGCCAGCAGCCGGGACACTGCTAACTATGGCTACACCTTC.